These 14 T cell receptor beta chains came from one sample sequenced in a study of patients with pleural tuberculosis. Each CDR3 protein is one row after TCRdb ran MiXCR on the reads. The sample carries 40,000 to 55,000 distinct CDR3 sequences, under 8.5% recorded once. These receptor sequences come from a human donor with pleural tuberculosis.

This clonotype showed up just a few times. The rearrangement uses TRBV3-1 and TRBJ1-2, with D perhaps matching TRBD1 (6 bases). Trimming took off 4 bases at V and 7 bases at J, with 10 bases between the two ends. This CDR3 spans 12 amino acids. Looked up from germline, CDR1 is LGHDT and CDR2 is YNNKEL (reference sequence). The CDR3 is CASSPGDRGYTF. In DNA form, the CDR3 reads TGTGCCAGCAGCCCAGGGGACCGTGGCTACACCTTC.

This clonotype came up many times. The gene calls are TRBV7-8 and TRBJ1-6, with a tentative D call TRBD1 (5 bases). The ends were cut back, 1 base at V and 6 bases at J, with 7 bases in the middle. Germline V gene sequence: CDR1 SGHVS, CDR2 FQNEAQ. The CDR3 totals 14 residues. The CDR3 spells CASSLGQLNSPLHF. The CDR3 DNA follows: TGTGCCAGCAGCTTAGGACAGCTTAATTCACCCCTCCACTTT.

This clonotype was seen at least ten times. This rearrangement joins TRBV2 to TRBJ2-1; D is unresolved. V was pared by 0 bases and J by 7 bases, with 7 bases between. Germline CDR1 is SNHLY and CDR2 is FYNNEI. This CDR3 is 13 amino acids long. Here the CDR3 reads CASSEAGLNEQFF. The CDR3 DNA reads TGTGCCAGCAGTGAAGCGGGTTTGAATGAGCAGTTCTTC. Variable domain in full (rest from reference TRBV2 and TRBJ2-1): EPEVTQTPSHQVTQMGQEVILRCVPISNHLYFYWYRQILGQKVEFLVSFYNNEISEKSEIFDDQFSVERPDGSNFTLKIRSTKLEDSAMYFCASSEAGLNEQFFGPGTRLTVL.

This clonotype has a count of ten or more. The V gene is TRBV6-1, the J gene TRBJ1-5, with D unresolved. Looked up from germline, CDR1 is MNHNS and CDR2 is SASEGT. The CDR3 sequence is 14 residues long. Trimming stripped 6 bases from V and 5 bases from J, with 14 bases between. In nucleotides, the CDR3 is TGTGCCAGCAGCCGCCCCGGGGATCATCAGCCCCAGCATTTT. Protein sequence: CASSRPGDHQPQHF.

The CDR3: CASSVGYNQPQHF. In nucleotides, the CDR3 is TGTGCCAGCAGCGTCGGATATAATCAGCCCCAGCATTTT. This chain uses TRBV7-3 with TRBJ1-5; D gene unclear. CDR1 SGHTA and CDR2 FQGTGA come from the germline V gene. The CDR3 extends over 13 amino acids. V was shortened by 5 bases and J by 4 bases, with 9 bases between the two germline ends.

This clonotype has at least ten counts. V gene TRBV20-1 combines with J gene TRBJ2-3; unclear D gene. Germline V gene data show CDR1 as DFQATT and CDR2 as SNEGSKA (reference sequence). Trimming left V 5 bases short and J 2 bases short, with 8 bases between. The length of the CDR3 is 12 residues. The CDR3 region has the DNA TGCAGTGCTGACGACAACACAGATACGCAGTATTTT. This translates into CSADDNTDTQYF.

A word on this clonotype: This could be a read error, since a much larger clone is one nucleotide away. In nucleotides, the CDR3 is TGTGCCAGCAGCTCGGGACAGGTCCCATCAGATACGCAGCATTTT. Translating gives CASSSGQVPSDTQHF. The chain employs TRBV5-4 and TRBJ2-3; 8 bases match TRBD1. The J call is in doubt because the DNA end fits TRBJ1-5 better. Germline V gene sequence: CDR1 SGHNT, CDR2 YYREEE (reference sequence). This CDR3 contains 15 residues.

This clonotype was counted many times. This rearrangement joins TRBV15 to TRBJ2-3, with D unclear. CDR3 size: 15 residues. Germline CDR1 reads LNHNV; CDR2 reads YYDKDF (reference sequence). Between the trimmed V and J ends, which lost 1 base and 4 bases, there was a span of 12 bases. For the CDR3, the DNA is TGTGCCACCAGCAGAGCCCTCCAAGGGTCAGATACGCAGTATTTT. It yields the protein CATSRALQGSDTQYF.

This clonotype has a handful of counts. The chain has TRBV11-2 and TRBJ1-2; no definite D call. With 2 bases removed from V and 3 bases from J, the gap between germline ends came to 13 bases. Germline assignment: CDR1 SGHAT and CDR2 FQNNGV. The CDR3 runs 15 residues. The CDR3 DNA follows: TGTGCCAGCAGCTTATCCGCGTGGATAGACTATGGCTACACCTTC. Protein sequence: CASSLSAWIDYGYTF.

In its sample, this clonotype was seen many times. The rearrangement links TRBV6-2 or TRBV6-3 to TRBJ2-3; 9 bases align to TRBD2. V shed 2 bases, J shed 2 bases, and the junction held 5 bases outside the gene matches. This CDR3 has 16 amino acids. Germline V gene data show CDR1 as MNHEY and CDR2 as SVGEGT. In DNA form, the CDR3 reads TGTGCCAGCAGTTACGACAAGCGGGAGGACACAGATACGCAGTATTTT. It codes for CASSYDKREDTDTQYF.

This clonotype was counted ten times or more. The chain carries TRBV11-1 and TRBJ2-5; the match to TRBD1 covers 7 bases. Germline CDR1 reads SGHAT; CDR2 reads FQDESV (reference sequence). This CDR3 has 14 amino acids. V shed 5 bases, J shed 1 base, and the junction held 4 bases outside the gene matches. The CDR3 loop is CASSAGQVQETQYF. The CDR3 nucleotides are TGTGCCAGCAGCGCTGGACAGGTCCAAGAGACCCAGTACTTC. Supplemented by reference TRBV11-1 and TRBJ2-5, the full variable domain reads EAEVAQSPRYKITEKSQAVAFWCDPISGHATLYWYRQILGQGPELLVQFQDESVVDDSQLPKDRFSAERLKGVDSTLKIQPAELGDSAMYLCASSAGQVQETQYFGPGTRLLVL.

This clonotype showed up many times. The CDR3 loop is CASSQVGDYGYTF. CDR3 bases: TGCGCCAGCAGCCAAGTTGGGGACTATGGCTACACCTTC. V usage is TRBV4-1 and J usage is TRBJ1-2; D call uncertain. Germline V gives CDR1 MGHRA, CDR2 YSYEKL. The V end was cut by 1 base, the J end by 3 bases, with 6 bases between. This CDR3 is built from 13 residues.

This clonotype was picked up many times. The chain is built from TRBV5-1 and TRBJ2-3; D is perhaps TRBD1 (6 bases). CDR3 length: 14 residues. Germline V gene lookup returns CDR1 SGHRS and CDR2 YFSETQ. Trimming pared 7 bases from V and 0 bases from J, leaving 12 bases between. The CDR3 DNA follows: TGCGCCAGCGCCCCGGACAGTAGCACAGATACGCAGTATTTT. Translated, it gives CASAPDSSTDTQYF.

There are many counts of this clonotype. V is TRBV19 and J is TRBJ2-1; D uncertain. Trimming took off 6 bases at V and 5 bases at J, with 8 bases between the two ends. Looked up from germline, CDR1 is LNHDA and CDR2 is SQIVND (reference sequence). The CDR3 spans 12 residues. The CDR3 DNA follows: TGTGCCAGTAGGGACCGCAACAATGAGCAGTTCTTC. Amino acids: CASRDRNNEQFF.